This T cell receptor beta chain stems from a study of blood T cell repertoires in COVID-19. Turning to the study itself: Acute-phase and convalescent COVID-19 samples originated in the United States, Italy and Spain. In each case, the material was cDNA or gDNA derived from T cells, B-cell-depleted T cells, or PBMCs.

In the original workflow: The assay estimated nucleated cells by amplifying reference gene primers. Profiled with immunoSEQ multiplex PCR; TCRdb holds only in-frame clones, not every one. Clonal size and the V and J genes are those of that table, whereas D and trimming came from the DNA. This table holds 200,000 to 250,000 clones, around 83% found once. V lost 8 bases to trimming and J lost 8 bases, with 13 bases between them. CDR1 MNHEY and CDR2 SMNVEV come from the germline V gene (reference sequence). The CDR3 contains 13 residues. Material: peripheral blood. The chain has TRBV27 and TRBJ1-6; a weak D match, TRBD1 (6 bases). This TCR derives from a man aged 30 to 39 who had recovered from COVID-19. In DNA form, the CDR3 reads TGTGCCAGCCGAACAGGGACCGATTCACCCCTCCACTTT. As protein: CASRTGTDSPLHF.